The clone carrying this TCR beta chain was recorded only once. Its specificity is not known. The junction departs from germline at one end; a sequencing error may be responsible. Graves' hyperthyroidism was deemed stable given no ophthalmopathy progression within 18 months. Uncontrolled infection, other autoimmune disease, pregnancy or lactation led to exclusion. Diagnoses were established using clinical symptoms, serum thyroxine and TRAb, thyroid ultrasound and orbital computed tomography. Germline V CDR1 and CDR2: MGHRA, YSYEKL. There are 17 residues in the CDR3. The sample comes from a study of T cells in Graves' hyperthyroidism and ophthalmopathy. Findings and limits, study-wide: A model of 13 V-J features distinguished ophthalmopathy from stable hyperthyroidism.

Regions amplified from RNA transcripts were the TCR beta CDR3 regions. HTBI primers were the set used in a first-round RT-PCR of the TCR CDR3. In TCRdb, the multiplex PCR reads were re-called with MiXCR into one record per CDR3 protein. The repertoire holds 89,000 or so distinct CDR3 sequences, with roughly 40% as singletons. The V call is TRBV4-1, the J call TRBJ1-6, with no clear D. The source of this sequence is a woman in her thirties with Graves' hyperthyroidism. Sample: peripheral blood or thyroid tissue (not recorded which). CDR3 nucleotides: TGTGCCAGCAGCCAAGATCGGGAGGGCTTTCGGAATTCACCCCTCCACTTT. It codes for CASSQDREGFRNSPLHF.